The present T cell receptor beta chain was sequenced within a study of T cell responses to AZD1222 COVID-19 vaccine (TCRdb year 2021). With respect to the entire study: Because spike-specific TCR depth and breadth did not differ between the two schedules, AZD1222 recipients who got a second dose at roughly 4 weeks were pooled with those who got a second dose at roughly 12 weeks. Enrollment into the trials was organized by age into subgroups of 18-55, 56-69 and 70-plus years, and those subgroups contained about 150, 27 and 61 TCR-sequenced participants, respectively. A total of just over 230 trial participants underwent TCR sequencing, of whom some 210 received two doses of AZD1222 and about 25 received two doses of the MenACWY control vaccine.

Summary of the overall study and its limitations: A significant rise in spike-specific TCR breadth and depth was observed after two AZD1222 doses relative to day 0 and relative to MenACWY recipients. Vaccine-associated CD4 TCRs spanned the whole spike protein, with dominant responses in regions 160-218 and 743-854. Reportedly, almost half of the unique spike-specific TCRs recognized epitopes lying outside the regions that are mutated in the B.1.351 and B.1.1.7 variants. Conclusions about previously exposed vaccinees are limited because only a handful of AZD1222 recipients were SARS-CoV-2 seropositive at baseline. Most participants were white British and females outnumbered males, and the authors suggested that clonal diversity may have been underestimated. Because no day 14 peak-response samples were available, repertoires were characterized only after the peak T cell response. The 56-69-year group was small, and its depth increase did not reach significance, likely because of low power.

Measured from the cysteine to the phenylalanine, the CDR3 is 15 residues long. Only the CDR3 DNA stays, 45 bases, in frame from base 1. CDR1 MDHEN and CDR2 SYDVKM are derived from the germline V gene. Ends trimmed: V by 2 bases, J by 7 bases; bases unmatched to a gene: 8. The CDR3 regions of human TCRbeta chains were subjected to immunosequencing. On the study's bioinformatics: TCRs in the repertoires were matched against a reference library of SARS-CoV-2-specific TCRs that had been generated with the MIRA antigen-specificity platform. Breadth was defined as the fraction of unique TCRs that were SARS-CoV-2-associated, and depth was defined as the fraction of total T cells that were SARS-CoV-2-associated. Using the MIRA data, every spike-specific TCR was mapped to the spike region that the TCR reacted to and assigned to either a CD4 or a CD8 class. Log10-transformed breadth and depth values were compared by one-way ANOVA with Sidak's multiple comparisons tests. The table was pulled from immuneACCESS by TCRdb, which kept in-frame rearrangements only. Such tables lose some clones; where checked, under half of the loss comes from unresolved V genes, and the rest has no known cause. V and J calls plus clone size are reproduced from that table; the DNA served to infer D and trimming. The sample contains roughly 100,000 clones, more than 75% of them found a single time. Roughly 2.5% of the sample is held by the ten biggest clonotypes.

As regards this clone: Its antigen is unknown. No much larger clone exists at a distance of one base, and base qualities are not known.

Sample time point, as interpreted from the label and publication: baseline before first vaccination. Samples from vaccinated people were obtained from the UK trials COV001 and COV002, which included a single-blind randomized controlled phase 2/3 trial of AZD1222 (ChAdOx1 nCoV-19) in healthy adults. For TCRbeta chain sequencing, PBMC samples from trial participants were taken at day 0 and at day 28 after the second dose. This TCR derives from an adult in good health. The chain is encoded by TRBV28 joined to TRBJ2-1; 7 of the junction bases match TRBD2. Sequenced here: peripheral blood, sampled on day 0 of AZD1222 vaccination. The DNA reads TGTGCCAGCAGTTTACCCCCCGGGCGGGGGAATGAGCAGTTCTTC. It translates to CASSLPPGRGNEQFF.